This T cell receptor beta chain was found in a study of cytomegalovirus exposure and HLA in healthy donors. Study-wide background: The approximately 680 first-cohort repertoires and the approximately 110 validation repertoires shared the same platform, a later analysis reported.

The germline CDR1 and CDR2 sequences are ENHRY and SYGVKD. This CDR3 has 15 residues. Trimming cost V 4 bases and J 3 bases; bases outside gene matches: 6. A note on this clone: Its antigen remains unknown.

Repertoires were generated with immunoSEQ multiplex PCR, while TCRdb's copy carries only in-frame clones and drops some. Here the sample spans approximately 160,000 clones, approximately 86% being singletons. Study findings and constraints: While the bulk of TCR sequences proved rare, some public TCRs turned up in many donors. Under in vitro conditions, a few CMV-associated chains were confirmed as specific for CMV antigens. The study recorded 150 to 200 TCR beta chains that were cytomegalovirus-associated.

The chain recombines TRBV10-3 with TRBJ2-7, with TRBD2 identical over 10 bases. Sequencing input: PBMCs. This TCR derives from a young woman in good health and CMV-seronegative. In DNA form, the CDR3 reads TGTGCCATCAGTGCCTGGACTAGCGGTTTCTACGAGCAGTACTTC. The encoded protein is CAISAWTSGFYEQYF.